This TCR beta chain was recorded in a study of identical twins. This clonotype occurred a few times. No antigen is known for it. Study-wide results and limits: Beta out-of-frame sequences showed weaker excess sharing between twins.

The CDR3 spans 15 residues. Germline values: CDR1 DFQATT, CDR2 SNEGSKA (reference sequence). The V and J ends lost 4 bases and 1 base respectively, with 15 bases between them. Each CDR3 protein gets one entry after TCRdb re-called the 5' RACE reads with MiXCR. The sample records about 690,000 distinct CDR3 sequences, approximately 21% being singletons. This sample was shared with a second study, whose subject was T cells expressing NK-cell markers. According to that study: An anti-gamma-delta TCR antibody confined sorting to alpha-beta TCR T cells across several of the experiments.

Sequencing was performed on PBMCs. The chain couples TRBV20-1 to TRBJ2-3; D gene uncertain. The sequence was obtained from a woman aged 18-30 years in good health. The CDR3, as DNA: TGCAGTGCTAAAGTCCCGAGTCTGGGCACAGATACGCAGTATTTT. Residues: CSAKVPSLGTDTQYF.